The clone carrying this T cell receptor (beta chain) was recorded once. This CDR3 comprises 14 residues. V was shortened by 4 bases and J by 5 bases, with 12 bases between the two germline ends. The germline CDR1 and CDR2 sequences are GTSNPN and SVGIG (reference sequence). The sample comes from a study of control samples from healthy donors and cancer patients. Profiled with immunoSEQ multiplex PCR; TCRdb holds only in-frame clones, not every one. The repertoire consists of about 170,000 clones, with over 85% occurring once and the leading ten covering around 13%. This clonotype originated in a man younger than 45 in good health. The sample taken for sequencing was blood. V and J are TRBV30 and TRBJ1-6, with D possibly TRBD1 on 5 matching bases. CDR3 bases: TGTGCCTGGACCCGGTGGGGGGATAATTCACCCCTCCACTTT. Protein: CAWTRWGDNSPLHF.